Below are 14 T cell receptor beta chains sequenced from a single sample in a study of OX40 agonist ivuxolimab in advanced cancers. The table came from immunoSEQ multiplex PCR; TCRdb's copy has only in-frame clones and leaves some out. This table holds about 110,000 clones, more than 70% found once. Sequencing was performed on CD4+ or CD8+ T cells sorted from blood, taken in a trial of the OX40 agonist ivuxolimab. Receptors originate from an adult with an advanced solid tumor such as melanoma, head and neck, liver or kidney cancer.

This chain links TRBV15 with TRBJ1-2, with D possibly TRBD1 on 5 matching bases. V was pared by 0 bases and J by 6 bases, with 17 bases between. Germline CDR1 is LNHNV and CDR2 is YYDKDF (reference sequence). The CDR3 is 16 residues long. CDR3 DNA: TGTGCCACCAGCAGAGATCCTGGGACCGGTTCAAATGGCTACACCTTC. Translated: CATSRDPGTGSNGYTF.

Written as DNA, the CDR3 is TGTGCCAGCAGCTCCGGGATCTATAATTCACCCCTCCACTTT. Amino acids: CASSSGIYNSPLHF. The chain couples TRBV7-3 to TRBJ1-6; no firm D call. The CDR3 runs 14 residues. With 4 bases removed from V and 3 bases from J, the gap between germline ends came to 7 bases. From germline, CDR1 is SGHTA and CDR2 FQGTGA.

V is TRBV5-4 and J is TRBJ1-5; TRBD1 matches at 8 bases. Germline values: CDR1 SGHNT, CDR2 YYREEE (reference sequence). J gave up 6 bases and V 5 bases, and 4 bases lay outside the gene matches. The CDR3 covers 13 residues. This CDR3 is CASSTGGGQPQHF. In DNA form, the CDR3 reads TGTGCCAGCAGTACAGGGGGAGGTCAGCCCCAGCATTTT.

The V call is TRBV4-3, the J call TRBJ2-1; 9 bases line up with TRBD1. The CDR3 is made up of 16 amino acids. V lost 1 base and J lost 4; bases outside the gene matches: 5. From germline, CDR1 is LGHNA and CDR2 YSLEER. The CDR3 DNA follows: TGCGCCAGCAGCCAAGGAGTGACAGGGGGTTACAATGAGCAGTTCTTC. Its translation: CASSQGVTGGYNEQFF.

By sample share, this clone is medium-sized. The V gene is TRBV7-9, the J gene TRBJ1-2; TRBD1 matches 7 bases. With 7 bases clipped from V and 6 bases from J, the junction kept 11 bases outside the gene matches. Germline V lookup: CDR1 SEHNR, CDR2 FQNEAQ (reference sequence). The length of the CDR3 is 14 residues. The CDR3 DNA reads TGTGCCAGCATCAGGGGGGCGCAGGAGGATGGCTACACCTTC. This codes for CASIRGAQEDGYTF.

The V gene is TRBV7-3, the J gene TRBJ2-7; D remains ambiguous. V was shortened by 1 base and J by 0 bases, with 13 bases between the two germline ends. Germline V gives CDR1 SGHTA, CDR2 FQGTGA. There are 16 residues in the CDR3. The CDR3 region has the DNA TGTGCCAGCAGCTTAAGAGGCGGAGCCCGCTCCTACGAGCAGTACTTC. Translating it yields CASSLRGGARSYEQYF.

CDR3 bases: TGTGCCACCAGCAGAGAGCCCCTCCCCTCGAATGAGCAGTTCTTC. Translation: CATSREPLPSNEQFF. The chain has TRBV15 and TRBJ2-1; no reliable D call. The V gene's germline CDR1 is LNHNV and CDR2 YYDKDF (reference sequence). The CDR3 covers 15 residues. V was cut by 0 bases and J by 7 bases, with 13 bases left in between.

The chain couples TRBV25-1 to TRBJ2-2; D call uncertain. V lost 8 bases and J 3 bases, leaving 10 bases between the germline ends. The germline V gene encodes CDR1 MGHDK and CDR2 SYGVNS. CDR3 length: 13 residues. CDR3: CASLTPYTGELFF. The CDR3 nucleotides read TGTGCCAGCCTCACCCCCTACACCGGGGAGCTGTTTTTT.

CDR3 nucleotide sequence: TGTGCCAGCAGCTTACGAGTCGGACAGACGGTCTATGGCTACACCTTC. As protein: CASSLRVGQTVYGYTF. The chain couples TRBV7-8 to TRBJ1-2, with a possible D match to TRBD1 (6 bases). The CDR3 is made up of 16 amino acids. The germline V gene has CDR1 SGHVS and CDR2 FQNEAQ. V shed 2 bases and J shed 4 bases, with 17 bases lying between them.

J is TRBJ2-7 and V is TRBV9; D is perhaps TRBD2 (7 bases). Trimming pared 2 bases from V and 4 bases from J, leaving 10 bases between. CDR3 length equals 13 residues. Germline lookup yields CDR1 SGDLS and CDR2 YYNGEE. CDR3 residues: CASSVGGRYEQYF. The CDR3 nucleotides are TGTGCCAGCAGCGTCGGGGGGCGGTACGAGCAGTACTTC.

V usage is TRBV25-1 and J usage is TRBJ1-2; possible D gene TRBD1, 5 bases. The V gene's germline CDR1 is MGHDK and CDR2 SYGVNS. This CDR3 is built from 12 residues. Trimming stripped 5 bases from V and 5 bases from J, with 9 bases between. For the CDR3, the DNA is TGTGCCAGCAGTCCCCAGGGATATGGCTACACCTTC. This gives the protein CASSPQGYGYTF.

This sequence joins TRBV18 and TRBJ1-6, with D maybe TRBD1 (5 bases). V gave up 2 bases and J gave up 0 bases, with 14 bases separating them. The CDR3 has 18 residues. The germline CDR1 and CDR2 sequences are KGHSH and LQKENI. CDR3 in amino acids: CASSPGSGAVSYNSPLHF. CDR3 coding DNA: TGTGCCAGCTCACCAGGATCTGGGGCGGTCTCCTATAATTCACCCCTCCACTTT.

The chain couples TRBV10-2 to TRBJ2-3, with 16 bases aligning to TRBD2. Germline CDR1 is WSHSY and CDR2 is SAAADI. The CDR3 has 18 residues. With V trimmed by 8 bases and J by 4 bases, 12 bases remained unmatched. The CDR3 protein is CASSSGLAGGPGADTQYF. DNA for the CDR3: TGCGCCAGCTCTTCGGGACTAGCGGGGGGGCCGGGGGCAGATACGCAGTATTTT.

The rearrangement links TRBV4-2 to TRBJ1-2; D is unresolved. Germline-derived CDR1 and CDR2 are LGHNA and YNFKEQ. This CDR3 is built from 13 residues. Trimming left V 0 bases short and J 5 bases short, with 7 bases between. The CDR3 coding sequence is TGTGCCAGCAGCCAAGAGGGATCGTATGGCTACACCTTC. This translates into CASSQEGSYGYTF.